The rows below give T cell receptor beta chains drawn from one sample of a study of identical twins. TCRdb redid the calling of the 5' RACE reads with MiXCR, one entry per CDR3 protein. The data show about 520,000 distinct CDR3 sequences, with roughly a fifth seen just once and 0.91% held by the top ten. These data are also associated with another study on T cells expressing NK-cell markers.

Sequencing was done on a sample of CD4+ T cells sorted from blood. The receptors shown here come from a woman aged 18-29 years in good health. Both conserved end residues are part of each CDR3. A D gene is named only where the DNA matches it firmly. Some rows mark clone size as missing; the rest say once, few, many or name a class of expanded clone.

few | TRBJ1-2 | TRBV29-1 | NA | CSVVIQPFYGYTF | TGCAGCGTTGTAATACAGCCCTTCTATGGCTACACCTTC
NA | TRBJ2-7 | TRBV6-5 | NA | CASSSRQFEQYF | TGTGCCAGCAGTTCCCGACAGTTCGAGCAGTACTTC
NA | TRBJ2-7 | TRBV5-4 | TRBD1 | CASSPADRGYEQYF | TGTGCCAGCAGCCCCGCGGACAGGGGCTACGAGCAGTACTTC
few | TRBJ2-2 | TRBV5-1 | TRBD1 | CASSLQPTGLTGELFF | TGCGCCAGCAGCCTCCAACCGACAGGGCTCACCGGGGAGCTGTTTTTT
few | TRBJ2-2 | TRBV10-1 | NA | CASSERPGTGELFF | TGCGCCAGCAGTGAGCGCCCCGGGACCGGGGAGCTGTTTTTT
NA | TRBJ1-6 | TRBV12-3/TRBV12-4 | TRBD1 | CASSSGQGRSPLHF | TGTGCCAGCAGTTCTGGACAGGGGAGGTCACCCCTCCACTTT
few | TRBJ2-7 | TRBV29-1 | NA | CSVAPAGTYEQYF | TGCAGCGTTGCTCCGGCGGGGACCTACGAGCAGTACTTC
few | TRBJ2-7 | TRBV6-2/TRBV6-3 | TRBD2 | CASTKREVSYEQYF | TGTGCCAGCACTAAGCGGGAGGTCTCCTACGAGCAGTACTTC
few | TRBJ2-1 | TRBV5-1 | NA | CASSSLLGVEQFF | TGCGCCAGCAGCTCCCTCTTGGGAGTTGAGCAGTTCTTC
NA | TRBJ2-7 | TRBV4-2 | TRBD1 | CASSQAKASGTGAKISYEQYF | TGTGCCAGCAGCCAAGCAAAAGCCTCCGGGACAGGGGCGAAAATCTCCTACGAGCAGTACTTC
NA | TRBJ2-5 | TRBV12-3/TRBV12-4 | NA | CAISLPGETQYF | TGTGCCATCAGTTTACCGGGAGAGACCCAGTACTTC
few | TRBJ1-1 | TRBV7-7 | TRBD1 | CASSSDRGGEAFF | TGTGCTAGCAGCTCCGACAGGGGAGGTGAAGCTTTCTTT
few | TRBJ1-1 | TRBV12-3/TRBV12-4 | NA | CASTDPGRRPEAFF | TGTGCCAGCACCGACCCAGGGAGGCGGCCTGAAGCTTTCTTT
few | TRBJ2-1 | TRBV24-1 | TRBD1 | CATSGDSSYNEQFF | TGTGCCACCAGTGGGGACAGCTCCTACAATGAGCAGTTCTTC
many | TRBJ2-7 | TRBV10-3 | NA | CAISEGPYEQYF | TGTGCCATCAGTGAAGGACCCTACGAGCAGTACTTC
NA | TRBJ2-2 | TRBV10-3 | TRBD1 | CAISGRGQGSTGELFF | TGTGCCATCAGTGGACGGGGACAGGGGTCAACCGGGGAGCTGTTTTTT
few | TRBJ2-3 | TRBV9 | NA | CASSVSGPTDTQYF | TGTGCCAGCAGCGTAAGCGGGCCCACAGATACGCAGTATTTT
NA | TRBJ2-1 | TRBV25-1 | TRBD1 | CASRGQHEQFF | TGTGCCAGCAGGGGACAGCATGAGCAGTTCTTC
NA | TRBJ2-1 | TRBV6-5 | NA | CAVGASEGRQFF | TGTGCCGTAGGGGCAAGCGAAGGTCGGCAGTTCTTC
NA | TRBJ2-1 | TRBV7-2 | NA | CASSWRHFSYNEQFF | TGTGCCAGCAGCTGGAGACACTTCTCCTACAATGAGCAGTTCTTC
many | TRBJ2-7 | TRBV10-3 | NA | CAISDSSEQYF | TGTGCCATCAGTGATTCAAGCGAGCAGTACTTC
few | TRBJ1-2 | TRBV20-1 | NA | CSAMRTAYGYTF | TGCAGTGCTATGAGGACAGCCTATGGCTACACCTTC
NA | TRBJ1-6 | TRBV10-1 | TRBD1 | CASSPRQGISPLHF | TGCGCCAGCAGCCCCCGACAGGGGATATCACCCCTCCACTTT
NA | TRBJ2-5 | TRBV5-1 | NA | CASSGHSALEETQYF | TGCGCCAGCAGTGGACATTCAGCCCTTGAAGAGACCCAGTACTTC
many | TRBJ2-7 | TRBV29-1 | TRBD1 | CSGTGPRDEQYF | TGCAGCGGGACAGGGCCGAGAGACGAGCAGTACTTC
few | TRBJ2-1 | TRBV13 | NA | CASSLDENEQFF | TGTGCCAGCAGCTTAGACGAAAATGAGCAGTTCTTC
NA | TRBJ2-7 | TRBV18 | NA | CASSPLNSGSEQYF | TGTGCCAGCTCACCACTTAACTCCGGTAGCGAGCAGTACTTC
NA | TRBJ2-3 | TRBV7-2 | NA | CASSLFGDSSTDTQYF | TGTGCCAGCAGCTTATTTGGAGACAGTAGCACAGATACGCAGTATTTT
NA | TRBJ2-3 | TRBV5-1 | NA | CASSLEGRAARDTQYF | TGCGCCAGCAGCTTGGAGGGTAGGGCCGCTAGAGATACGCAGTATTTT
NA | TRBJ2-5 | TRBV5-1 | NA | CASSRQGNLLETQYF | TGCGCCAGCAGTCGGCAGGGGAATTTGCTGGAGACCCAGTACTTC
many | TRBJ2-7 | TRBV20-1 | TRBD1 | CSAKRTGTYEQYF | TGCAGTGCTAAGAGGACAGGAACCTACGAGCAGTACTTC
NA | TRBJ2-7 | TRBV7-2 | NA | CASSLGAGTSYEQYF | TGTGCCAGCAGCTTAGGGGCGGGGACCTCCTACGAGCAGTACTTC
few | TRBJ2-3 | TRBV20-1 | TRBD1 | CSATGTGGEPDTQYF | TGCAGTGCTACAGGGACAGGAGGGGAGCCAGATACGCAGTATTTT
few | TRBJ2-3 | TRBV20-1 | NA | CSARVGGLYTDTQYF | TGCAGTGCCCGGGTAGGGGGACTCTACACAGATACGCAGTATTTT
NA | TRBJ2-7 | TRBV3-1 | NA | CASSPGSGEEQYF | TGTGCCAGCAGCCCGGGATCAGGGGAGGAGCAGTACTTC
few | TRBJ2-7 | TRBV29-1 | NA | CSVGFGGRWLNEQYF | TGCAGCGTTGGATTCGGGGGACGGTGGCTCAACGAGCAGTACTTC
few | TRBJ2-7 | TRBV7-2 | TRBD2 | CASSFLERGRGEQYF | TGTGCCAGCAGCTTCCTTGAGCGGGGACGGGGCGAGCAGTACTTC
few | TRBJ1-1 | TRBV7-2 | NA | CASSFQVNTEAFF | TGTGCCAGCAGCTTCCAGGTAAACACTGAAGCTTTCTTT
NA | TRBJ1-3 | TRBV4-2 | TRBD1 | CASSRGAEQGATGNTIYF | TGTGCCAGCAGCCGGGGGGCCGAACAGGGGGCGACTGGAAACACCATATATTTT
few | TRBJ2-5 | TRBV20-1 | NA | CSARKTRGGETQYF | TGCAGTGCTCGGAAAACTAGGGGAGGAGAGACCCAGTACTTC
NA | TRBJ2-7 | TRBV27 | TRBD1 | CASKPSPGQNYEQYF | TGTGCCAGTAAACCAAGCCCGGGACAGAACTACGAGCAGTACTTC
NA | TRBJ1-1 | TRBV10-2 | TRBD1 | CASSDPGRGLVAFF | TGCGCCAGCAGTGACCCTGGGAGGGGGCTGGTAGCTTTCTTT
few | TRBJ1-2 | TRBV12-3/TRBV12-4 | NA | CASLAVVGYGYTF | TGTGCCAGCCTCGCGGTAGTGGGGTATGGCTACACCTTC
few | TRBJ1-5 | TRBV20-1 | TRBD1 | CSASSGGWSNQPQHF | TGCAGTGCTAGTTCAGGGGGATGGAGCAATCAGCCCCAGCATTTT
once | TRBJ2-7 | TRBV5-1 | TRBD1 | CASSSDREVYEQYF | TGCGCCAGCAGCTCTGACAGGGAAGTCTACGAGCAGTACTTC
NA | TRBJ2-3 | TRBV9 | NA | CASSVMTRTDTQYF | TGTGCCAGCAGCGTGATGACTAGAACAGATACGCAGTATTTT
few | TRBJ2-1 | TRBV6-5 | NA | CASRLREGSQNEQFF | TGTGCCAGCAGATTACGAGAGGGAAGTCAGAATGAGCAGTTCTTC
many | TRBJ2-4 | TRBV20-1 | NA | CSARDLGRTKNIQYF | TGCAGTGCTAGAGATTTGGGGAGGACCAAAAACATTCAGTACTTC
few | TRBJ2-3 | TRBV7-8 | NA | CASSLKPDTQYF | TGTGCCAGCAGCTTGAAGCCAGATACGCAGTATTTT
NA | TRBJ2-2 | TRBV7-9 | NA | CASSLRTGKAGELFF | TGTGCCAGCAGCCTACGGACTGGGAAGGCCGGGGAGCTGTTTTTT
NA | TRBJ1-1 | TRBV6-2/TRBV6-3 | TRBD1 | CASSYITTGGPAFF | TGTGCCAGCAGTTACATTACAACAGGGGGCCCAGCTTTCTTT
NA | TRBJ2-3 | TRBV20-1 | TRBD2 | CSARASGGITDTQYF | TGCAGTGCTAGAGCTAGCGGGGGAATCACAGATACGCAGTATTTT
many | TRBJ2-1 | TRBV12-3/TRBV12-4 | TRBD2 | CASSRLAGVNEQFF | TGTGCCAGCTCCCGGCTAGCGGGAGTGAATGAGCAGTTCTTC
many | TRBJ2-3 | TRBV12-3/TRBV12-4 | NA | CASSSRGDTQYF | TGTGCCAGCAGTTCCAGGGGAGATACGCAGTATTTT
few | TRBJ2-1 | TRBV5-5 | TRBD2 | CASSHTLAESYNEQFF | TGTGCCAGCAGCCACACTCTAGCGGAATCCTACAATGAGCAGTTCTTC
NA | TRBJ2-7 | TRBV20-1 | TRBD2 | CSASSGLAGRSEQYF | TGCAGTGCTAGCTCGGGACTAGCGGGAAGGTCCGAGCAGTACTTC
few | TRBJ2-2 | TRBV27 | NA | CASSLLPLRPGELFF | TGTGCCAGCAGTTTACTCCCGTTGAGGCCCGGGGAGCTGTTTTTT
once | TRBJ1-6 | TRBV10-3 | NA | CAISDEVGRDYSPLHF | TGTGCCATCAGTGATGAAGTGGGCAGGGATTACTCACCCCTCCACTTT
once | TRBJ2-3 | TRBV6-2/TRBV6-3 | NA | CASSYTFRDTQYF | TGTGCCAGCAGTTACACATTCCGGGATACGCAGTATTTT
NA | TRBJ2-5 | TRBV15 | NA | CATSRLTSQETQYF | TGTGCCACCAGCAGGCTGACTAGTCAAGAGACCCAGTACTTC